This passage covers 10 T cell receptor beta chains from one sample sequenced in a study of cytomegalovirus exposure and HLA in healthy donors. TCRdb's copy holds only in-frame clones and misses some; the assay was immunoSEQ multiplex PCR. The table records some 330,000 clones, about nine tenths of them present only once. The sample comprised PBMCs. The receptors come from a woman younger than 30 in good health and CMV-seronegative.

The genes are TRBV4-2 and TRBJ2-1, with a possible D match to TRBD2 (7 bases). With 2 bases removed from V and 4 bases from J, the gap between germline ends came to 15 bases. Looked up from germline, CDR1 is LGHNA and CDR2 is YNFKEQ. CDR3 length: 16 residues. The CDR3 bases are TGTGCCAGCAGCCAAAGGGGGAGGGGTTCATACAATGAGCAGTTCTTC. As protein: CASSQRGRGSYNEQFF.

This clone was seen a few times. The rearrangement joins TRBV7-2 to TRBJ1-3; D not resolved. V lost 4 bases and J 4 bases, leaving 14 bases between the germline ends. CDR1 is SGHTA and CDR2 is FQGNSA in the germline V gene. The CDR3 runs to 15 residues. The CDR3 loop reads CASSYREGGGNTIYF. In nucleotides, the CDR3 is TGTGCCAGCAGCTACAGAGAGGGAGGGGGAAACACCATATATTTT.

In this sample, this clone turned up a few times. The gene calls are TRBV14 and TRBJ1-1; the D is unclear. V gave up 2 bases and J gave up 1 base, with 8 bases separating them. The germline V gene has CDR1 SGHDN and CDR2 FVKESK. The length of the CDR3 is 14 residues. The CDR3 bases are TGTGCCAGCAGCCAATACCGGGGGAACACTGAAGCTTTCTTT. Amino acid sequence: CASSQYRGNTEAFF.

This clone was counted a few times. This sequence joins TRBV18 and TRBJ1-2; D is undetermined. Germline CDR1 is KGHSH and CDR2 is LQKENI. V dropped 5 bases and J dropped 3 bases, with 10 bases sitting between them. The CDR3 extends over 13 amino acids. This chain's CDR3 is CASSSDIDYGYTF. Here the CDR3 DNA reads TGTGCCAGCTCATCCGACATAGACTATGGCTACACCTTC.

This sequence joins TRBV11-3 and TRBJ2-3; D uncertain. The length of the CDR3 is 16 residues. In germline, CDR1 is SGHNT, CDR2 YENEEA. V lost 1 base, J lost 4 bases, and 15 bases lay in between. CDR3 in amino acids: CASSLGGGRPPDTQYF. Here the CDR3 DNA reads TGTGCCAGCAGCTTAGGAGGCGGTCGCCCCCCAGATACGCAGTATTTT.

This chain joins TRBV7-8 and TRBJ1-1; TRBD1 might be the D (6 bases). Deletions cut 4 bases from V and 0 bases from J, with 9 bases between. Germline CDR1 is SGHVS and CDR2 is FQNEAQ. CDR3 length: 14 residues. The CDR3 bases are TGTGCCAGCAGCTCAGACAGGCTGAACACTGAAGCTTTCTTT. Translated, it gives CASSSDRLNTEAFF. Complete variable domain (other parts from reference TRBV7-8 and TRBJ1-1): GAGVSQSPRYKVAKRGQDVALRCDPISGHVSLFWYQQALGQGPEFLTYFQNEAQLDKSGLPSDRFFAERPEGSVSTLKIQRTQQEDSAVYLCASSSDRLNTEAFFGQGTRLTVV.

The chain carries TRBV27 and TRBJ2-2, with D uncertain. The CDR3 consists of 16 residues. V was trimmed by 3 bases and J by 0 bases, leaving 11 bases between them. The V gene's germline CDR1 is MNHEY and CDR2 SMNVEV (reference sequence). The CDR3 spells CASSLIASTNTGELFF. In nucleotides, the CDR3 is TGTGCCAGCAGTTTGATAGCCTCGACGAACACCGGGGAGCTGTTTTTT.

The genes are TRBV13 and TRBJ2-1; D perhaps matches TRBD1 (5 bases). Germline CDR1 reads PRHDT; CDR2 reads FYEKMQ (reference sequence). The CDR3 has 15 amino acids. The V end was cut by 6 bases, the J end by 7 bases, with 19 bases between. The CDR3 nucleotides are TGTGCCAGCAGACCCAGGGCCAGGTTATTGAATGAGCAGTTCTTC. As protein: CASRPRARLLNEQFF.

In regard to this clone: This sample also contains other DNA sequences that code for the same CDR3. V and J are TRBV7-9 and TRBJ2-7; tentatively, D is TRBD1 (5 bases). CDR1 SEHNR and CDR2 FQNEAQ come from the germline V gene (reference sequence). The CDR3 spans 12 residues. The V end was cut by 8 bases, the J end by 3 bases, with 11 bases between. The CDR3 loop is CASGGDSYEQYF. CDR3 DNA: TGTGCCAGCGGTGGAGACAGCTACGAGCAGTACTTC.

The CDR3 DNA reads TGTGCCAGTAGTATAGCGGCGGGGAGGAGCTCCTACGAGCAGTACTTC. Translation gives CASSIAAGRSSYEQYF. The chain has TRBV19 and TRBJ2-7, with a possible D match to TRBD2 (6 bases). This CDR3 contains 16 residues. V shed 1 base and J shed 0 bases, with 13 bases lying between them. CDR1 is LNHDA and CDR2 is SQIVND in the germline V gene (reference sequence).